These 11 T cell receptor beta chains were sequenced from one sample in a study of CD8+ T cells in alopecia areata (dated by TCRdb to the late 2010s). Library construction relied on the immunoSEQ multiplex PCR assay. RNA was extracted from all samples and reverse transcribed into cDNA as template for TCR sequencing. Entries here come from immuneACCESS through TCRdb and include only in-frame sequences with V and J called. Some clones fail to appear in such tables; in the studies checked, an unresolved V gene covers under half of the shortfall, and the cause of the remainder is unknown. This sample shows 290,000 or so clones, and none of them turns up only once. Clones ranked in the top ten supply more than 0.95% of the sample. Cells from mouse cutaneous lymph nodes were pooled, stained for CD4, CD8alpha, NKG2D, NKG2ACE and other markers, and then sorted on a BD Influx. The specimen was CD4+ T cells sorted from a lymph node. These receptors came from a C3H/HeJ mouse with alopecia areata. In terms of MHC, this strain is H2-k.

With regard to this clone: All gene names here are mouse names. The CDR3 loop is CASSEDWGVNTGQLYF. The sequenced part of the CDR3 DNA is TGTGCCAGCAGTGAAGACTGGGGGGTCAACACCGGG. The chain joins TRBV13-1 to TRBJ2-2, with 10 bases lining up with TRBD2. The read falls 4 residues short of the CDR3 end, and the missing part is taken from the germline J gene. The CDR3 has 16 residues. Germline lookup yields CDR1 NSHNY and CDR2 SYGAGN. The V segment lost 2 bases and the J segment 2 bases; nucleotides outside the gene matches: 3.

Regarding this clone: Each gene name is a mouse one. The read gets to within 4 residues of the CDR3 end, and the germline J gene fills in the rest. This sample includes further DNA sequences coding for the same CDR3. The rearrangement joins TRBV13-2 to TRBJ2-1, with TRBD2 matching over 14 bases. CDR1 is NNHNN and CDR2 is SYGAGS in the germline V gene (reference sequence). The CDR3 is 17 amino acids. V shed 1 base, J shed 2 bases, and the junction held 2 bases outside the gene matches. This CDR3 reads CASGDRDWGGDYAEQFF. The sequenced part of the CDR3 DNA is TGTGCCAGCGGTGATAGGGACTGGGGGGGCGACTATGCT.

This clone occurred a few times. Gene labels here are mouse ones. The part of the CDR3 DNA that was read is TGTGCCAGCAGTGATGACAGGGGAAATTCGCCC. Its protein product is CASSDDRGNSP. The CDR3 in full is CASSDDRGNSPLYF. The chain joins TRBV13-3 to TRBJ1-6, with 7 bases fitting TRBD1. The read terminates 3 residues before the CDR3 end, so the remaining end is supplied by the germline J gene. TRBJ1-6 is noted as an ORF with a role that remains uncertain. The CDR3 has 14 residues. Trimming cost V 0 bases and J 7 bases; bases outside gene matches: 1. Germline V gene sequence: CDR1 NNHDY, CDR2 SYVADS.

Points on this clone: The gene names here belong to mouse. The read gets to within 4 residues of the CDR3 end, and the germline J gene fills in the rest. J is TRBJ2-1 and V is TRBV17, with TRBD2 matching over 12 bases. Per germline, CDR1 MNHDT and CDR2 YYDKIL. The length of the CDR3 is 14 residues. V gave up 7 bases and J gave up 5 bases; unmatched junction bases: 3. CDR3 sequence reads: CASKTGGAHAEQFF. The part of the CDR3 DNA that was read is TGTGCTAGCAAGACTGGGGGGGCACATGCT.

Turning to this clone: The listed genes are named as in mouse. The sequenced fragment ends 4 residues before the CDR3 boundary, so the rest is inferred from the germline J gene. The chain employs TRBV5 and TRBJ2-3; D not certain. Germline V CDR1 and CDR2: LGHNA, YNLKQL (reference sequence). V gave up 2 bases and J gave up 0 bases, with 6 bases separating them. There are 14 residues in the CDR3. CDR3: CASSQHNSAETLYF. CDR3 DNA (partial): TGTGCCAGCAGCCAACACAATAGTGCAGAA.

The sample holds a few counts of this clone. Gene names are the mouse ones. Coverage ceases 4 residues before the CDR3 finishes, and the germline J gene fills in the end. The same CDR3 can be traced to other DNA sequences in this sample. The chain links TRBV13-1 to TRBJ2-5, with a possible D match to TRBD1 (5 bases). Germline V gene lookup returns CDR1 NSHNY and CDR2 SYGAGN. Trimming pared 3 bases from V and 0 bases from J, leaving 11 bases between. This CDR3 contains 15 residues. The sequenced part of the CDR3 DNA is TGTGCCAGCAGTGGTGACAGAATTAACCAAGAC. This codes for CASSGDRINQD. The complete CDR3 sequence is CASSGDRINQDTQYF.

The sample holds a few counts of this clone. Any gene name here is a mouse gene name. The read ends 3 residues shy of where the CDR3 ends; the end is completed using the germline J gene. The genes are TRBV1 and TRBJ1-6; the match to TRBD1 covers 7 bases. TRBJ1-6 is an ORF, with its function uncertain. CDR1 and CDR2 (germline): NSQYPW, LRSPGD (reference sequence). J lost 6 bases, V lost 1 base, and 6 bases had no gene match. This CDR3 has 16 residues. This chain's CDR3 is CTCSAGMTGINSPLYF. CDR3 DNA, as far as it was read: TGCACCTGCAGTGCAGGGATGACAGGGATTAATTCGCCC.

With respect to this clone: Germline and genes here are mouse. Read data end 4 residues before the CDR3 end; the end is taken from the germline J gene. This chain connects TRBV5 to TRBJ2-7, with TRBD1 matching 7 bases. This CDR3 is built from 15 residues. Germline CDR1 is LGHNA and CDR2 is YNLKQL (reference sequence). CDR3 DNA (partial): TGTGCCAGCAGCCAAGAGGCCCGGGACAGCCAT. Its protein is CASSQEARDSH. The entire CDR3 reads CASSQEARDSHEQYF.

This clone was picked up a small number of times. Genes and germline come from the mouse. The read terminates 4 residues before the CDR3 end, so the remaining end is supplied by the germline J gene. This sequence joins TRBV31 and TRBJ1-2; weak D call: TRBD1 (5 bases). CDR1 and CDR2 (germline): GKSSPN, SITVG. V gave up 0 bases and J gave up 2 bases, with 10 bases separating them. This CDR3 comprises 14 residues. CDR3: CAWSLMGGNSDYTF. CDR3 DNA, as far as it was read: TGTGCCTGGAGTCTGATGGGGGGTAACTCC.

A note on this clone: The listed genes are named as in mouse. The read ends 4 residues before the CDR3 terminus; that terminus is restored from the germline J gene. Other nucleotide sequences in the sample specify the same CDR3. J is TRBJ2-1 and V is TRBV31; 12 bases map to TRBD2. In germline, CDR1 is GKSSPN, CDR2 SITVG. The CDR3 has 14 residues. With V trimmed by 1 base and J by 6 bases, 1 base remained unmatched. The CDR3 bases that were read are TGTGCCTGGAGTCCGGACTGGGGGGGTGCT. It specifies CAWSPDWGGA. The entire CDR3 protein reads CAWSPDWGGAEQFF.

This clone has only a few counts. Mouse germline and gene names are used. The read ends 4 residues shy of where the CDR3 ends; the end is completed using the germline J gene. V usage is TRBV19 and J usage is TRBJ2-4, with D perhaps matching TRBD1 (6 bases). Germline assignment: CDR1 FNHDT and CDR2 SITEND (reference sequence). The CDR3 has 13 amino acids. The sequenced part of the CDR3 DNA is TGTGCCAGCAGTATACAGGGGAAAAAC. The encoded protein is CASSIQGKN. The complete CDR3 sequence is CASSIQGKNTLYF.